Following are 4 T cell receptor beta chains from one sample sequenced in a study of blood T cell repertoires in COVID-19 (dated by TCRdb to 2020 to 2021). Library generation was performed with the immunoSEQ multiplex PCR assay. This immuneACCESS table, as held by TCRdb, lists in-frame sequences with V and J called but not all clones. Of the missing ones, under half trace to an unresolved V gene in checked studies; the others have no known cause. The sample data list roughly 80,000 clones, and about nine tenths of these were observed just once. Roughly 2.6% of the sample goes to the ten largest clones. Sequencing was carried out using peripheral blood. The receptors were sampled from a man aged 50 or older with COVID-19, enrolled during active disease.

The CDR3 spells CASMLIGTGYNEQFF. In nucleotides, the CDR3 is TGTGCCAGCATGTTGATCGGGACAGGGTACAATGAGCAGTTCTTC. V is TRBV28 and J is TRBJ2-1, with 9 bases that match TRBD1. The germline CDR1 and CDR2 sequences are MDHEN and SYDVKM. This CDR3 spans 15 amino acids. The trim removed 7 bases at V and 4 bases at J, leaving 8 bases unmatched.

The rearrangement uses TRBV7-3 and TRBJ2-1; maybe TRBD2 (5 bases). CDR3 length: 13 residues. Germline lookup yields CDR1 SGHTA and CDR2 FQGTGA. The V gene lost 2 bases and the J gene lost 3 bases, with 5 bases spanning the gap. Written as DNA, the CDR3 is TGTGCCAGCAGCTTAGGACTCTACAATGAGCAGTTCTTC. Its protein product is CASSLGLYNEQFF.

CDR3 nucleotide sequence: TGTGCCAGCAGGTCGACGGGGGGTACCTACAATGAGCAGTTCTTC. This gives the protein CASRSTGGTYNEQFF. This sequence joins TRBV2 and TRBJ2-1, with 7 bases aligning to TRBD2. The CDR3 covers 15 residues. Germline V lookup: CDR1 SNHLY, CDR2 FYNNEI. V dropped 6 bases and J dropped 2; count of bases not matched to a gene: 7.

The chain employs TRBV4-2 and TRBJ1-5; D gene unclear. CDR3 size: 14 residues. The V and J ends lost 4 bases and 4 bases respectively, with 11 bases between them. From germline, CDR1 is LGHNA and CDR2 YNFKEQ. The CDR3 is CASSLGKENQPQHF. The CDR3 nucleotides read TGTGCCAGCAGCCTCGGGAAGGAAAATCAGCCCCAGCATTTT.